Below are 23 T cell receptor beta chains sequenced from a single sample in a study of human T cells and chemical hapten exposure. It was unfractionated whole blood from which total RNA was extracted. TCRdb analysed the 5' RACE reads with MiXCR anew, one entry per CDR3 protein. The table records tens of thousands of distinct CDR3 sequences, more than 15% of them present only once. Receptors originate from a female donor in good health.

V gene TRBV13 combines with J gene TRBJ2-3; D unclear. The CDR3 runs 13 residues. Trimming cost V 5 bases and J 7 bases, with 13 bases left between them. The V gene's germline CDR1 is PRHDT and CDR2 FYEKMQ (reference sequence). The CDR3 loop reads CASSLRVAYTQYF. For the CDR3, the DNA is TGTGCCAGCAGCCTAAGAGTCGCATATACGCAGTATTTT. Full variable domain (rest looked up from reference TRBV13 and TRBJ2-3): AAGVIQSPRHLIKEKRETATLKCYPIPRHDTVYWYQQGPGQDPQFLISFYEKMQSDKGSIPDRFSAQQFSDYHSELNMSSLELGDSALYFCASSLRVAYTQYFGPGTRLTVL.

DNA for the CDR3: TGTGCCAGCAGTTTCGACAGGGGGAGTGAAAAACTGTTTTTT. It is translated as CASSFDRGSEKLFF. The chain employs TRBV27 and TRBJ1-4; 9 bases are a match to TRBD1. This CDR3 has 14 residues. Germline CDR1 is MNHEY and CDR2 is SMNVEV (reference sequence). J was trimmed by 7 bases and V by 3 bases; bases with no gene match: 3. The complete variable domain, with remaining parts taken from reference TRBV27 and TRBJ1-4, reads EAQVTQNPRYLITVTGKKLTVTCSQNMNHEYMSWYRQDPGLGLRQIYYSMNVEVTDKGDVPEGYKVSRKEKRNFPLILESPSPNQTSLYFCASSFDRGSEKLFFGSGTQLSVL.

This clonotype was picked up a small number of times. The V call is TRBV28, the J call TRBJ1-6, with D possibly TRBD1 on 5 matching bases. The germline gives CDR1 MDHEN, CDR2 SYDVKM. CDR3 length: 16 amino acids. Trimming left V 2 bases short and J 0 bases short, with 8 bases between. CDR3 region: CASSLRTSSYNSPLHF. CDR3 DNA sequence: TGTGCCAGCAGTTTACGGACAAGCTCCTATAATTCACCCCTCCACTTT.

The chain couples TRBV3-1 to TRBJ2-3; the match to TRBD1 covers 8 bases. The V and J ends lost 2 bases and 4 bases, in that order; junction bases with no gene match: 11. The CDR3 has 17 amino acids. CDR1 LGHDT and CDR2 YNNKEL come from the germline V gene (reference sequence). CDR3 DNA: TGTGCCAGCAGCCAATGGGTCTCGACAGGGGCCTCAGATACGCAGTATTTT. Encoded protein: CASSQWVSTGASDTQYF.

The chain links TRBV4-2 to TRBJ2-7; 11 nucleotides match TRBD2. V was pared by 0 bases and J by 1 base, with 2 bases of the junction left unmatched. Germline loops: CDR1 LGHNA, CDR2 YNFKEQ. The CDR3 has 16 residues. The DNA for the CDR3 is TGTGCCAGCAGCCAAGAGGGACTAGCGGATTCCTACGAGCAGTACTTC. The encoded protein is CASSQEGLADSYEQYF.

This clonotype showed up just a few times. The V gene is TRBV5-1, the J gene TRBJ1-1; 7 bases map to TRBD1. V dropped 0 bases and J dropped 3; count of bases not matched to a gene: 2. Germline CDR1 and CDR2: SGHRS and YFSETQ. The CDR3 sequence is 14 residues long. CDR3 sequence: CASSLVGQDTEAFF. The CDR3 DNA follows: TGCGCCAGCAGCTTGGTCGGACAGGACACTGAAGCTTTCTTT.

The rearrangement links TRBV20-1 to TRBJ2-7, with 12 bases that match TRBD2. This CDR3 is 15 amino acids long. Germline V lookup: CDR1 DFQATT, CDR2 SNEGSKA (reference sequence). V shed 3 bases and J 5 bases; nucleotides not matched to a gene: 8. This CDR3 reads CSARIGTSGRNEQYF. CDR3 coding DNA: TGCAGTGCTAGGATTGGAACTAGCGGGAGGAACGAGCAGTACTTC.

This clonotype turned up a few times. The V gene is TRBV7-2, the J gene TRBJ1-5; D call uncertain. The ends were cut back, 2 bases at V and 2 bases at J, with 10 bases in the middle. The V gene's germline CDR1 is SGHTA and CDR2 FQGNSA. The CDR3 length is 15 residues. The CDR3 nucleotides read TGTGCCAGCAGCTTACAAGGGCCGGGCAATCAGCCCCAGCATTTT. Translation: CASSLQGPGNQPQHF.

This chain uses TRBV7-2 with TRBJ2-1; D is possibly TRBD2 (6 bases). Deletions cut 3 bases from V and 8 bases from J, with 11 bases between. The germline V gene has CDR1 SGHTA and CDR2 FQGNSA. The CDR3 has 13 residues. The CDR3 nucleotides read TGTGCCAGCAGCTTGACTAGATCCGATGAGCAGTTCTTC. It encodes CASSLTRSDEQFF.

A remark on this clonotype: A much larger clone differs from this one at a single base, so this may be a read error. The V call is TRBV14, the J call TRBJ1-3; D call uncertain. This CDR3 is 13 amino acids long. Germline assignment: CDR1 SGHDN and CDR2 FVKESK. The CDR3 protein is CASRPSSGTTIYF. The CDR3 DNA follows: TGTGCCAGCAGGCCGAGCTCTGGAACCACCATATATTTT.

The J gene is TRBJ2-7, the V gene TRBV28; 7 nucleotides match TRBD1. Germline loops: CDR1 MDHEN, CDR2 SYDVKM. The CDR3 has 14 residues. V gave up 6 bases and J gave up 2 bases; unmatched junction bases: 7. The CDR3 DNA reads as TGTGCCAGCAGCAAACAGGGGAGAACCTACGAGCAGTACTTC. Translated: CASSKQGRTYEQYF.

The V gene is TRBV12-3 or TRBV12-4, the J gene TRBJ2-2, with D unresolved. The V gene lost 6 bases and the J gene lost 2 bases, with 7 bases spanning the gap. The CDR3 is 13 residues long. DNA of the CDR3: TGTGCCAGCAGCCCTATAAACACCGGGGAGCTGTTTTTT. Its protein is CASSPINTGELFF.

There are many counts of this clonotype. V usage is TRBV20-1 and J usage is TRBJ1-2, with unresolved D. Germline-derived CDR1 and CDR2 are DFQATT and SNEGSKA (reference sequence). The V end was cut by 6 bases, the J end by 3 bases, with 11 bases between. The CDR3 is 12 amino acids. The CDR3 region has the DNA TGCAGTGCGTCTTCGGGTCACTATGGCTACACCTTC. It specifies CSASSGHYGYTF.

There are a few counts of this clonotype. The chain is built from TRBV20-1 and TRBJ1-2, with 7 bases that match TRBD1. The ends lost 4 bases at V and 3 bases at J; junction bases unmatched: 8. Germline V gene data show CDR1 as DFQATT and CDR2 as SNEGSKA (reference sequence). This CDR3 spans 14 amino acids. CDR3 sequence reads: CSATGRGQYYGYTF. In DNA, the CDR3 is TGCAGTGCTACGGGAAGGGGGCAATACTATGGCTACACCTTC.

This clonotype was observed a handful of times. The V call is TRBV2, the J call TRBJ1-1; 7 bases line up with TRBD1. The CDR3 has 14 amino acids. V trimming: 5 bases; J trimming: 7 bases; junction bases outside the gene matches: 10. Germline lookup yields CDR1 SNHLY and CDR2 FYNNEI. The CDR3 nucleotides read TGTGCCAGCAGTTCCCAGGGGGGGTCTTTTGAAGCTTTCTTT. Translation: CASSSQGGSFEAFF.

This clonotype was seen only a few times. In DNA, the CDR3 is TGCGCCAGCAGCCATGTAGGGCGCGGAGAGACCCAGTACTTC. It translates to CASSHVGRGETQYF. V usage is TRBV4-1 and J usage is TRBJ2-5; unclear D gene. Trimming took off 3 bases at V and 4 bases at J, with 12 bases between the two ends. This CDR3 is built from 14 residues. CDR1 and CDR2 from the germline V gene are MGHRA and YSYEKL.

The table lists this clonotype with a few counts. The gene calls are TRBV2 and TRBJ1-4; no clear D gene. Trimming cost V 6 bases and J 4 bases, with 15 bases left between them. This CDR3 contains 15 residues. Per the germline V gene, CDR1 is SNHLY and CDR2 is FYNNEI. For the CDR3, the DNA is TGTGCCAGCAGGAGTGCGGAAGGTCTTAATGAAAAACTGTTTTTT. This codes for CASRSAEGLNEKLFF.

V and J are TRBV20-1 and TRBJ2-2; 10 bases agree with TRBD2. This CDR3 spans 16 amino acids. V gave up 0 bases and J gave up 3 bases; unmatched junction bases: 4. The germline gives CDR1 DFQATT, CDR2 SNEGSKA (reference sequence). The CDR3 loop reads CSARDGTSAHTGELFF. Written as DNA, the CDR3 is TGCAGTGCTAGAGATGGGACTAGCGCTCACACCGGGGAGCTGTTTTTT.

This clonotype was recorded a few times. The CDR3 region is CSVEGFEKLFF. As DNA, the CDR3 is TGCAGCGTTGAAGGGTTTGAAAAACTGTTTTTT. V gene TRBV29-1 combines with J gene TRBJ1-4; D remains unclear. Per the germline V gene, CDR1 is SQVTM and CDR2 is ANQGSEA. The CDR3 is 11 residues long. With 1 base removed from V and 7 bases from J, the gap between germline ends came to 4 bases. Supplemented by reference TRBV29-1 and TRBJ1-4, the full variable domain reads SAVISQKPSRDICQRGTSLTIQCQVDSQVTMMFWYRQQPGQSLTLIATANQGSEATYESGFVIDKFPISRPNLTFSTLTVSNMSPEDSSIYLCSVEGFEKLFFGSGTQLSVL.

This clonotype has a handful of counts. The V call is TRBV7-2, the J call TRBJ2-1; TRBD2 matches at 8 bases. The CDR3 consists of 14 residues. Germline V lookup: CDR1 SGHTA, CDR2 FQGNSA. Trimming at V came to 3 bases and at J to 8 bases, leaving 6 bases not matched to a gene. CDR3 protein: CASSLTGGPHEQFF. CDR3 in DNA: TGTGCCAGCAGCTTGACGGGGGGGCCCCATGAGCAGTTCTTC. The whole variable domain, filled in from reference TRBV7-2 and TRBJ2-1, reads GAGVSQSPSNKVTEKGKDVELRCDPISGHTALYWYRQSLGQGLEFLIYFQGNSAPDKSGLPSDRFSAERTGGSVSTLTIQRTQQEDSAVYLCASSLTGGPHEQFFGPGTRLTVL.

The chain employs TRBV6-1 and TRBJ1-5; possible D gene TRBD1, 5 bases. The CDR3 covers 15 residues. The germline V gene has CDR1 MNHNS and CDR2 SASEGT. The ends were cut back, 2 bases at V and 9 bases at J, with 17 bases in the middle. The CDR3 sequence is CASSEMSGGSGPQHF. For the CDR3, the DNA is TGTGCCAGCAGTGAAATGTCCGGGGGGTCGGGGCCCCAGCATTTT.

This clonotype came up a few times. The V and J genes are TRBV28 and TRBJ1-1; D unresolved. Trimming stripped 3 bases from V and 0 bases from J, with 8 bases between. The CDR3 totals 14 residues. Germline loops: CDR1 MDHEN, CDR2 SYDVKM. This chain's CDR3 is CASSFTILNTEAFF. In DNA, the CDR3 is TGTGCCAGCAGTTTTACCATATTGAACACTGAAGCTTTCTTT.

The chain is built from TRBV2 and TRBJ1-5, with D possibly TRBD1 on 5 matching bases. The V and J ends lost 9 bases and 7 bases respectively, with 28 bases between them. The germline CDR1 and CDR2 sequences are SNHLY and FYNNEI. The CDR3 is made up of 17 amino acids. CDR3 loop: CASRPNTVSGMGQPQHF. In nucleotides, the CDR3 is TGTGCCAGTCGACCCAACACCGTCTCAGGGATGGGGCAGCCCCAGCATTTT.